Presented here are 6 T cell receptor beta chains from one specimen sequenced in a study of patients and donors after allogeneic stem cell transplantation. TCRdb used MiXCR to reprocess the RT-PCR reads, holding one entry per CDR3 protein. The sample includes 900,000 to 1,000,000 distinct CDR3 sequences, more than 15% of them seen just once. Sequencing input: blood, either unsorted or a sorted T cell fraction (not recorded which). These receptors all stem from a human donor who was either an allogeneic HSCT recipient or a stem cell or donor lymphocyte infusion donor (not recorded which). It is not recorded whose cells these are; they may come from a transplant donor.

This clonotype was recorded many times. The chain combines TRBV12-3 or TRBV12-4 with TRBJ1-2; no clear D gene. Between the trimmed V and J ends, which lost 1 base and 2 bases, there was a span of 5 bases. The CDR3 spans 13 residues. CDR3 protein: CASSLVSNYGYTF. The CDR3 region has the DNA TGTGCCAGCAGTTTAGTAAGCAACTATGGCTACACCTTC.

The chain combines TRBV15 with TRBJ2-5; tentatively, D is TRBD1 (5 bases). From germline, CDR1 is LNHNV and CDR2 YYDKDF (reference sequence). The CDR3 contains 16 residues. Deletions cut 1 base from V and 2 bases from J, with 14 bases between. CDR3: CATSRGQRPLQETQYF. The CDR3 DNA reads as TGTGCCACCAGCAGAGGACAGAGACCCCTACAAGAGACCCAGTACTTC.

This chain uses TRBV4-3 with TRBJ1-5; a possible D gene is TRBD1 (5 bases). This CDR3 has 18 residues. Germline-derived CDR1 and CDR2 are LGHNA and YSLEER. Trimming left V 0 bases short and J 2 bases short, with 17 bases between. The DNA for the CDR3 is TGCGCCAGCAGCCAAGATTACGGGGCCATAAATGGCAATCAGCCCCAGCATTTT. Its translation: CASSQDYGAINGNQPQHF.

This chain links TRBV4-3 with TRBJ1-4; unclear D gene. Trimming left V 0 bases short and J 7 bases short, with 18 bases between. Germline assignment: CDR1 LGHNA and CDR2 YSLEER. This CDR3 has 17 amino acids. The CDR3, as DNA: TGCGCCAGCAGCCAAGATACTAAGGTCAGGCTTCGTGAAAAACTGTTTTTT. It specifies CASSQDTKVRLREKLFF.

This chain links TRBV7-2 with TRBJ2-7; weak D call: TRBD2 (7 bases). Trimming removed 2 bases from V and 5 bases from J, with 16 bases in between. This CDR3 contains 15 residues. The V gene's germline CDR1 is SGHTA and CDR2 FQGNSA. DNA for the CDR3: TGTGCCAGCAGCTTAAAAGGGGGGGCGCTTGACGAGCAGTACTTC. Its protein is CASSLKGGALDEQYF.

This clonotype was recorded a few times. CDR3 sequence reads: CSARFSTGGIGNTEAFF. The CDR3 coding sequence is TGCAGTGCTAGATTTTCCACAGGGGGCATTGGGAACACTGAAGCTTTCTTT. This rearrangement joins TRBV20-1 to TRBJ1-1; 9 bases align to TRBD1. The CDR3 spans 17 residues. CDR1 is DFQATT and CDR2 is SNEGSKA in the germline V gene (reference sequence). V lost 2 bases to trimming and J lost 1 base; unmatched junction nucleotides: 11.